The source of this TCR beta chain is a study of control samples from healthy donors and cancer patients. CDR1 and CDR2 (germline): SGHKS, YYEKEE (reference sequence). Trimming removed 0 bases at V and 7 bases at J, with 10 bases between. The CDR3 is 14 residues long. TCRdb's copy holds only in-frame clones and misses some; the assay was immunoSEQ multiplex PCR. Of about 160,000 clones detected, more than 85% appear once; the ten largest clones hold approximately 0.7%. The sequenced sample was blood. The TCR originated in a woman in her 30s in good health. J is TRBJ2-2 and V is TRBV5-5, with D tentatively TRBD1 (6 bases). The CDR3 sequence: CASSLDRVGGELFF. CDR3 bases: TGTGCCAGCAGCTTGGACAGGGTTGGCGGGGAGCTGTTTTTT.